Listed here are 27 T cell receptor beta chains from one sample, sequenced in a study of human thymus T cells. TCRdb's table, derived via immunoSEQ multiplex PCR, lists solely in-frame clones and lacks some. Of 70,000 to 75,000 clones listed, roughly 96% are singletons. The study used thymus tissue resected during corrective heart surgery. The specimen sequenced was thymus tissue. These receptors originate from a girl younger than two with a congenital heart defect but otherwise immunologically healthy.

The chain uses TRBV5-1 and TRBJ2-1, with D perhaps TRBD2 (5 bases). CDR1 and CDR2 from the germline V gene are SGHRS and YFSETQ. CDR3 length: 16 amino acids. The V end lost 4 bases, the J end lost 6 bases, and 20 bases lay between the germline ends. CDR3 bases: TGCGCCAGCAGCACCGGGGAAGCCCGGACCCGCAATGAGCAGTTCTTC. It yields the protein CASSTGEARTRNEQFF.

In the case of this clone: Other nucleotide sequences in the sample specify the same CDR3. The rearrangement uses TRBV14 and TRBJ2-7; 10 bases line up with TRBD1. The germline V gene has CDR1 SGHDN and CDR2 FVKESK. The CDR3 loop spans 16 amino acids. V was pared by 3 bases and J by 3 bases, with 8 bases of the junction left unmatched. The CDR3 reads CASSQSGTGVFYEQYF. CDR3 coding DNA: TGTGCCAGCAGCCAGTCCGGGACAGGGGTTTTCTACGAGCAGTACTTC.

The chain uses TRBV4-2 and TRBJ1-1, with D possibly matching TRBD1 (5 bases). The CDR3 sequence is 20 residues long. The ends were cut back, 0 bases at V and 1 base at J, with 24 bases in the middle. CDR1 is LGHNA and CDR2 is YNFKEQ in the germline V gene. The CDR3 DNA follows: TGTGCCAGCAGCCAAGACAAAACGACGCGCGAAGGCAGGGCGAACACTGAAGCTTTCTTT. Protein sequence: CASSQDKTTREGRANTEAFF.

This clone was counted a single time. This chain joins TRBV27 and TRBJ2-5; 15 bases fit TRBD2. Trimming took 7 bases from V and 5 from J; bases not matched to a gene: 14. CDR3 length: 18 residues. Germline V gives CDR1 MNHEY, CDR2 SMNVEV (reference sequence). The CDR3 region is CASTTSRGLAGGRETQYF. CDR3 DNA: TGTGCCAGCACCACTTCTCGAGGACTAGCGGGAGGGCGGGAGACCCAGTACTTC.

This chain connects TRBV4-1 to TRBJ2-5; 10 bases map to TRBD1. Germline assignment: CDR1 MGHRA and CDR2 YSYEKL. V lost 5 bases, J lost 3 bases, and 9 bases stayed unmatched. This CDR3 has 16 amino acids. The CDR3 loop reads CASSITGTGAKETQYF. CDR3 sequence (DNA): TGCGCCAGCAGCATTACAGGGACAGGGGCAAAAGAGACCCAGTACTTC.

This clone showed up just a few times. The chain couples TRBV9 to TRBJ1-2, with TRBD1 as a possible D gene (5 bases). This CDR3 is built from 19 residues. Trimming cost V 2 bases and J 8 bases, with 31 bases left between them. Germline lookup yields CDR1 SGDLS and CDR2 YYNGEE. The CDR3 spells CASSVGGPPLSRHLGGYTF. The DNA of the CDR3 is TGTGCCAGCAGCGTGGGGGGACCACCCCTGAGTCGGCATCTTGGGGGCTACACCTTC.

A single count supports this clone. V gene TRBV4-2 combines with J gene TRBJ1-1; TRBD1 matches 7 bases. The CDR3 extends over 16 amino acids. The V gene end was trimmed by 1 base and the J gene end by 1 base; junction bases not matched to a gene: 6. Germline CDR1 and CDR2: LGHNA and YNFKEQ. The CDR3 DNA follows: TGTGCCAGCAGCCAAGTACGTCGACAGGGGAACACTGAAGCTTTCTTT. Protein product: CASSQVRRQGNTEAFF.

This chain joins TRBV7-2 and TRBJ2-7; perhaps TRBD2 as D (5 bases). CDR3 length: 14 residues. V was clipped by 2 bases and J by 0 bases, with 8 bases between them. From germline, CDR1 is SGHTA and CDR2 FQGNSA. CDR3 coding DNA: TGTGCCAGCAGCTTAAAGCGGTACTCCTACGAGCAGTACTTC. It translates to CASSLKRYSYEQYF.

The chain combines TRBV6-1 with TRBJ2-3; TRBD2 might be the D (5 bases). Germline V gene data show CDR1 as MNHNS and CDR2 as SASEGT. This CDR3 has 13 amino acids. The germline V and J ends were trimmed by 3 bases and 6 bases, with 10 bases remaining between them. CDR3 DNA sequence: TGTGCCAGCAGTGAGAGGGCGCGGGATACGCAGTATTTT. This gives the protein CASSERARDTQYF.

This chain uses TRBV4-3 with TRBJ2-5; 11 nucleotides align to TRBD2. CDR3 length: 15 residues. The V segment lost 4 bases and the J segment 4 bases; nucleotides outside the gene matches: 5. Looked up from germline, CDR1 is LGHNA and CDR2 is YSLEER. CDR3 bases: TGCGCCAGCAGCCCACTAGCGGGAGTTCGAGAGACCCAGTACTTC. Translation: CASSPLAGVRETQYF.

The chain carries TRBV5-1 and TRBJ2-7; 11 bases map to TRBD2. Germline CDR1 and CDR2: SGHRS and YFSETQ. There are 15 residues in the CDR3. V dropped 4 bases and J dropped 5; count of bases not matched to a gene: 8. The CDR3: CASSPTSGRENEQYF. CDR3 sequence (DNA): TGCGCCAGCAGCCCTACTAGCGGGAGAGAAAACGAGCAGTACTTC.

The chain links TRBV5-1 to TRBJ2-1; 7 positions agree with TRBD2. The CDR3 extends over 13 amino acids. Germline V lookup: CDR1 SGHRS, CDR2 YFSETQ. The ends lost 5 bases at V and 4 bases at J; junction bases unmatched: 3. CDR3 DNA: TGCGCCAGCAGTGATAGCGGGTACAATGAGCAGTTCTTC. It is translated as CASSDSGYNEQFF.

The gene calls are TRBV10-3 and TRBJ2-3, with a tentative D call TRBD1 (6 bases). The CDR3 runs 15 residues. The germline V gene has CDR1 ENHRY and CDR2 SYGVKD. With 6 bases removed from V and 4 bases from J, the gap between germline ends came to 17 bases. The CDR3 DNA reads as TGTGCCATCAGCGTCCCCGCAGGGGCATCAGATACGCAGTATTTT. As protein: CAISVPAGASDTQYF.

CDR3 sequence: CASSQDPETGRDYGYTF. CDR3 coding DNA: TGCGCCAGCAGCCAAGATCCTGAGACAGGGAGAGACTATGGCTACACCTTC. The chain links TRBV4-3 to TRBJ1-2; TRBD1 matches at 7 bases. J gave up 3 bases and V 0 bases, and 10 bases lay outside the gene matches. From germline, CDR1 is LGHNA and CDR2 YSLEER. This CDR3 spans 17 amino acids.

The genes are TRBV29-1 and TRBJ2-3, with TRBD1 as a possible D gene (6 bases). The CDR3 length is 13 residues. The germline gives CDR1 SQVTM, CDR2 ANQGSEA. Trimming took off 7 bases at V and 1 base at J, with 12 bases between the two ends. The CDR3 DNA reads TGCAGCGCATGGGGGCCTGGCACAGATACGCAGTATTTT. This codes for CSAWGPGTDTQYF.

This chain joins TRBV6-6 and TRBJ1-2, with D perhaps matching TRBD1 (6 bases). CDR1 is MNHNY and CDR2 is SVGAGI in the germline V gene (reference sequence). There are 15 residues in the CDR3. The V gene lost 0 bases and the J gene lost 7 bases, with 15 bases spanning the gap. CDR3 residues: CASSYSGQPGGGYTF. The CDR3 nucleotides read TGTGCCAGCAGTTACTCAGGACAGCCTGGGGGTGGCTACACCTTC.

The CDR3 is CAALRATDYGYTF. CDR3 sequence (DNA): TGTGCTGCCCTCAGGGCAACCGACTATGGCTACACCTTC. The genes are TRBV12-5 and TRBJ1-2; tentatively, D is TRBD1 (5 bases). Trimming shortened V by 11 bases and J by 3 bases, and 16 bases separated the two germline ends. The CDR3 covers 13 residues. Germline V gene data show CDR1 as LGHNT and CDR2 as FRNRAP.

This chain joins TRBV29-1 and TRBJ2-5, with 9 bases aligning to TRBD1. V trimming: 5 bases; J trimming: 4 bases; junction bases outside the gene matches: 17. Germline V gives CDR1 SQVTM, CDR2 ANQGSEA. The CDR3 is made up of 17 amino acids. CDR3: CSVNQGTGLISGETQYF. DNA for the CDR3: TGCAGCGTTAACCAAGGGACAGGGTTGATTTCGGGAGAGACCCAGTACTTC. Full variable domain (missing parts from reference TRBV29-1 and TRBJ2-5): SAVISQKPSRDICQRGTSLTIQCQVDSQVTMMFWYRQQPGQSLTLIATANQGSEATYESGFVIDKFPISRPNLTFSTLTVSNMSPEDSSIYLCSVNQGTGLISGETQYFGPGTRLLVL.

This sequence joins TRBV5-1 and TRBJ2-7, with 9 bases that match TRBD1. The CDR3 runs to 14 residues. The germline V gene encodes CDR1 SGHRS and CDR2 YFSETQ. The V gene end was trimmed by 4 bases and the J gene end by 7 bases; junction bases not matched to a gene: 9. The CDR3 nucleotides read TGCGCCAGCAGCCCAGGACAGGGGAGGTTGGAGCAGTACTTC. This encodes CASSPGQGRLEQYF. Filled out from reference TRBV5-1 and TRBJ2-7, the complete variable domain reads KAGVTQTPRYLIKTRGQQVTLSCSPISGHRSVSWYQQTPGQGLQFLFEYFSETQRNKGNFPGRFSGRQFSNSRSEMNVSTLELGDSALYLCASSPGQGRLEQYFGPGTRLTVT.

CDR3 amino acids: CASSGRLAEPYNEQFF. Written as DNA, the CDR3 is TGCGCCAGCAGTGGGAGGCTAGCGGAGCCTTACAATGAGCAGTTCTTC. This rearrangement joins TRBV10-1 to TRBJ2-1; 7 bases line up with TRBD2. CDR3 length: 16 amino acids. J was trimmed by 4 bases and V by 4 bases; bases with no gene match: 10. From germline, CDR1 is WNHNN and CDR2 SYGVQD (reference sequence).

The chain couples TRBV18 to TRBJ2-7; maybe TRBD2 (6 bases). With 3 bases removed from V and 7 bases from J, the gap between germline ends came to 16 bases. Germline lookup yields CDR1 KGHSH and CDR2 LQKENI. There are 14 residues in the CDR3. DNA for the CDR3: TGTGCCAGCTCACCGGGACTCCTTTCTGGGGAGCAGTACTTC. Translating it yields CASSPGLLSGEQYF.

The V gene is TRBV29-1, the J gene TRBJ2-1; TRBD1 matches 12 bases. CDR1 and CDR2 (germline): SQVTM, ANQGSEA. The CDR3 is 15 residues long. Trimming took 7 bases from V and 7 from J; bases not matched to a gene: 11. CDR3 region: CSGAMGQGAGNEQFF. Written as DNA, the CDR3 is TGCAGCGGTGCGATGGGACAGGGGGCTGGAAATGAGCAGTTCTTC.

The genes are TRBV5-1 and TRBJ2-3; no firm D call. V lost 1 base and J 8 bases, leaving 11 bases between the germline ends. Per germline, CDR1 SGHRS and CDR2 YFSETQ. The length of the CDR3 is 13 residues. The chain's CDR3 is CASSLRTLGTQYF. CDR3 bases: TGCGCCAGCAGCTTGAGAACCCTAGGTACGCAGTATTTT. The variable domain in full, with the rest retrieved from reference TRBV5-1 and TRBJ2-3, is KAGVTQTPRYLIKTRGQQVTLSCSPISGHRSVSWYQQTPGQGLQFLFEYFSETQRNKGNFPGRFSGRQFSNSRSEMNVSTLELGDSALYLCASSLRTLGTQYFGPGTRLTVL.

This sequence joins TRBV18 and TRBJ2-2; D gene unclear. Germline V CDR1 and CDR2: KGHSH, LQKENI. The CDR3 runs to 11 residues. The V end lost 6 bases, the J end lost 4 bases, and 3 bases lay between the germline ends. As DNA, the CDR3 is TGTGCCAGCTCGATCACCGGGGAGCTGTTTTTT. Protein sequence: CASSITGELFF.

The chain carries TRBV14 and TRBJ2-2; 14 bases fit TRBD2. Germline trimming cut 1 base from V and 0 bases from J; bases unmatched to any gene: 4. Germline V lookup: CDR1 SGHDN, CDR2 FVKESK. CDR3 length: 19 residues. In DNA, the CDR3 is TGTGCCAGCAGCCAAGTGGGACTAGCGGGAGCCCCGAACACCGGGGAGCTGTTTTTT. Its translation: CASSQVGLAGAPNTGELFF.

The gene calls are TRBV15 and TRBJ2-7; D remains ambiguous. Germline assignment: CDR1 LNHNV and CDR2 YYDKDF (reference sequence). The CDR3 is 15 residues long. V was pared by 6 bases and J by 5 bases, with 20 bases between. CDR3 protein: CATSKAQLPPDEQYF. In DNA form, the CDR3 reads TGTGCCACCAGTAAGGCGCAGTTACCCCCGGACGAGCAGTACTTC.

This clone was seen more than once but under ten times. The chain links TRBV27 to TRBJ2-1, with 7 positions matching TRBD2. This CDR3 spans 14 amino acids. J was trimmed by 2 bases and V by 6 bases; bases with no gene match: 4. The V gene's germline CDR1 is MNHEY and CDR2 SMNVEV (reference sequence). The CDR3 here is CASSKRDPYNEQFF. CDR3 sequence (DNA): TGTGCCAGCAGCAAGCGGGACCCCTACAATGAGCAGTTCTTC.